This record covers a single T cell receptor beta chain. Its recognized antigen is unknown. Within one base of it there is no much larger clone, and no base qualities were kept. Collaborating institutions collected whole blood in K2EDTA tubes following their own protocols. For TCRbeta analysis, collaborator samples were shipped as frozen whole blood, as isolated PBMCs, or as DNA extracted from either sample type. This sample is part of a study of blood T cell repertoires in COVID-19 (dated by TCRdb to the early 2020s). In the study overall: Samples covering the acute and convalescent phases of COVID-19 were provided by collaborators in the United States, Italy and Spain. The material from the prospective study consisted of cDNA or gDNA derived from T cells, B-cell-depleted T cells, or PBMCs. Deeply sampled blood TCRbeta repertoires from subjects exposed to, actively infected with, or recovered from COVID-19 were included in the dataset. The repertoires were released in a freely available public database intended as a resource for research on the immune response to SARS-CoV-2. Samples were obtained from the ongoing ImmuneRACE study (first 160 participants) and from 1,254 subjects provided by 6 global collaborators. A de-identified subject ID, COVID-19 status, age in years and sex were almost always included in the sample metadata. Where available, HLA class I and class II types were obtained from metadata supplied by the sample provider rather than from assay-based typing.

TCRbeta CDR3 regions were amplified from genomic DNA by means of the immunoSEQ Assay, a bias-controlled multiplex PCR. Turning to the authors' computational methods: Nucleated cell counts per sample were estimated from amplification of reference gene primers within the assay. To quantify the absolute abundance of each unique TCRbeta CDR3 rearrangement, sequence reads were collapsed and filtered. For each sample, productive Simpson clonality was calculated as the square root of Simpson's diversity index over productive rearrangements. The clones in this table, taken by TCRdb from immuneACCESS, are in-frame only. Not every clone is retained; where verified, under half of the shortfall comes from an unresolved V gene, and the cause of the rest is unknown. The DNA was the basis for D and trimming; V, J and clone size are from that table. Across this sample there are tens of thousands of clones, with approximately 82% seen only once. The ten largest account for approximately 3.4% of the sample.

Findings and caveats that apply to the study as a whole: The amount of clinical and demographic metadata varied by source and participant and was provided uncurated.

Sequenced sample: peripheral blood. The source of this sequence is a man between 60 and 75 years old with acute or convalescent COVID-19.

The CDR3 protein is CASSSLDRGRTEAFF. The DNA reads TGTGCCAGCAGTAGCCTGGACAGGGGGCGGACTGAAGCTTTCTTT. The V and J segments used are TRBV28 and TRBJ1-1, and TRBD1 aligns with 11 junction nucleotides. From its cysteine to its phenylalanine, the CDR3 spans 15 amino acids. CDR3 DNA is the only sequence kept; it has 45 bases, read in frame from the first base. V is trimmed back by 5 bases and J by 5 bases, and the junction contains 7 bases that no gene match accounts for. The CDR1 and CDR2 encoded by the germline V gene are MDHEN and SYDVKM.